A single T cell receptor (beta chain) is shown here with its context. The sample comes from a study of Tregs in tolerant kidney transplant recipients. TCRdb's copy holds only in-frame clones and misses some; the assay was immunoSEQ multiplex PCR. Seen here are 85,000 to 100,000 clones, more than 85% observed once, and the top ten hold around 0.45%. CD4+CD25+CD127- Tregs, CD4+CD25- non-Tregs, CD4 and CD8 cells were sorted. The germline CDR1 and CDR2 sequences are SEHNR and FQNEAQ (reference sequence). This CDR3 is built from 15 residues. V was clipped by 6 bases and J by 4 bases, with 19 bases between them.

The source material was CD4+ T cells from blood, sampled before the transplant. The V gene is TRBV7-9, the J gene TRBJ2-7; a weak D match, TRBD1 (8 bases). The TCR was taken from a human donor who received a combined kidney and bone marrow transplant. The CDR3 bases are TGTGCCAGCAGATCAACAGGGGGGGTTTCGTACGAGCAGTACTTC. Protein sequence: CASRSTGGVSYEQYF.